The source of this TCR beta chain is a study of blood T cell repertoires in COVID-19. The germline V gene has CDR1 MNHEY and CDR2 SVGAGI. CDR3 length: 14 residues. V shed 8 bases and J shed 4 bases, with 17 bases lying between them. Only in-frame clones appear in the TCRdb table, and some are missing; sequencing was by immunoSEQ multiplex PCR. The sample lists about 190,000 clones; approximately 91% were seen once. The sequence came from a man aged 40-49 years with acute or convalescent COVID-19. Sequenced input: peripheral blood. V and J are TRBV6-5 and TRBJ1-2, with TRBD1 as a possible D gene (6 bases). The CDR3 nucleotides are TGTGCCAGCGGACAGAGGGAGGGCCCCTATGGCTACACCTTC. Residues: CASGQREGPYGYTF.